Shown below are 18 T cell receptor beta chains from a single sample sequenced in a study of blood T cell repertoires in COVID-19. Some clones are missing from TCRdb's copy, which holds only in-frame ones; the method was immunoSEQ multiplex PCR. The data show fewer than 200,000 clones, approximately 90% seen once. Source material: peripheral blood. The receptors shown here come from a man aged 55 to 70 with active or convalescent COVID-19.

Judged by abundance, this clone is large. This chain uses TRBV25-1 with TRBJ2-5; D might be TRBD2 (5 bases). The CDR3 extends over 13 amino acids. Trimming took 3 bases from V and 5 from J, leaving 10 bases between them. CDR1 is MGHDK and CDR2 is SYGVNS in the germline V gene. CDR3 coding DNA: TGTGCCAGCAGTGAGGTCGGGGAGGAGACCCAGTACTTC. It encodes CASSEVGEETQYF.

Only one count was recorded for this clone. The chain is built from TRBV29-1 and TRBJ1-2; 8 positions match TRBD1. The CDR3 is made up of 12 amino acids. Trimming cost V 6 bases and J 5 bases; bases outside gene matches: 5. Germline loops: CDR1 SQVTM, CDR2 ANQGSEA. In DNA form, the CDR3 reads TGCAGCGTGGGGACAGGACAATATGGCTACACCTTC. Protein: CSVGTGQYGYTF.

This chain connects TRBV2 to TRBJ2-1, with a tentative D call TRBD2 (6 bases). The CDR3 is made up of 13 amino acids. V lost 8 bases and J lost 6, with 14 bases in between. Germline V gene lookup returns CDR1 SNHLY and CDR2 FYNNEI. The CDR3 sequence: CASGGTTSNEQFF. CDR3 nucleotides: TGTGCCAGCGGGGGGACGACATCCAATGAGCAGTTCTTC.

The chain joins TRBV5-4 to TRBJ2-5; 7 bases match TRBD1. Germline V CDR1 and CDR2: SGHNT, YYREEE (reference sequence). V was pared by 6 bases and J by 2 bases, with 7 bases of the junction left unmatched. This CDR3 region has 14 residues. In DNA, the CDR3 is TGTGCCAGCACCGTGGGACAGAATCAAGAGACCCAGTACTTC. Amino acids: CASTVGQNQETQYF.

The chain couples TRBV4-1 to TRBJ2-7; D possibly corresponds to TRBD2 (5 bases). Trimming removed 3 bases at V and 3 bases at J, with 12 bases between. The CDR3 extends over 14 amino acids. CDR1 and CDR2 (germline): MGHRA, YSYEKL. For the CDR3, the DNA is TGCGCCAGCAGCCATCCAGGTGAGGGCTACGAGCAGTACTTC. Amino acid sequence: CASSHPGEGYEQYF.

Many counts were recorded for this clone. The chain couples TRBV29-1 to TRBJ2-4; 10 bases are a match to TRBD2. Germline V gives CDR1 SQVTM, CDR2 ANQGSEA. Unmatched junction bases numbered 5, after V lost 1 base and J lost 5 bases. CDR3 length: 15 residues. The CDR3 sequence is CSVEGAGGFENIQYF. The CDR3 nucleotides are TGCAGCGTTGAAGGAGCGGGGGGGTTCGAAAACATTCAGTACTTC.

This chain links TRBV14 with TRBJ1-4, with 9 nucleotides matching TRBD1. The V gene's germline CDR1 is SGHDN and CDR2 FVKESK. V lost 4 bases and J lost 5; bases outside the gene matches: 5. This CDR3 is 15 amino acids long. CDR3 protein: CASSPYRGRNEKLFF. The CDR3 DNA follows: TGTGCCAGCAGCCCCTACAGGGGGCGAAATGAAAAACTGTTTTTT.

The CDR3 protein is CAIGQGAIDYGYTF. The CDR3 nucleotides are TGTGCCATAGGACAGGGGGCCATCGACTATGGCTACACCTTC. This chain links TRBV10-3 with TRBJ1-2; 11 nucleotides line up with TRBD1. This CDR3 has 14 amino acids. In germline, CDR1 is ENHRY, CDR2 SYGVKD. The V segment lost 9 bases and the J segment 3 bases; nucleotides outside the gene matches: 6.

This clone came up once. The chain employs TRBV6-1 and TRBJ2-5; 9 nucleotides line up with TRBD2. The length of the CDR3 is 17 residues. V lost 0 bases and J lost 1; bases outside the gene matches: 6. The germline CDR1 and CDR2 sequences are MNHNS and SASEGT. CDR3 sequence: CASSEAERGALQETQYF. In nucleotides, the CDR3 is TGTGCCAGCAGTGAAGCTGAGCGGGGGGCCCTCCAAGAGACCCAGTACTTC.

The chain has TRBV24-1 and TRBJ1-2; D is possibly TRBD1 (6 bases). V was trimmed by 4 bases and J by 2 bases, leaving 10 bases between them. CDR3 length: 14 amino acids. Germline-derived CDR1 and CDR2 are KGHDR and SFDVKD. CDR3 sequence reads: CATSDPQGNYGYTF. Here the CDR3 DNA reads TGTGCCACCAGTGACCCTCAGGGGAACTATGGCTACACCTTC.

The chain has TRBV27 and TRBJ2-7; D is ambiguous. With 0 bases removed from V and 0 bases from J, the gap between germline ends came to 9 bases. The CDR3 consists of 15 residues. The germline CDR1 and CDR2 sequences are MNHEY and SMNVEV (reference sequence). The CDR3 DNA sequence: TGTGCCAGCAGTTTATCTCCCAGCGTCTCCTACGAGCAGTACTTC. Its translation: CASSLSPSVSYEQYF.

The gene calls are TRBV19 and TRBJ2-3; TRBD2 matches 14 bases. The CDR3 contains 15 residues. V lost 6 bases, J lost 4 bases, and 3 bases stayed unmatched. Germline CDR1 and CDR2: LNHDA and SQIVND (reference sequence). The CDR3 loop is CASSMTSGGADTQYF. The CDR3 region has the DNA TGTGCCAGTAGCATGACTAGCGGGGGGGCAGATACGCAGTATTTT.

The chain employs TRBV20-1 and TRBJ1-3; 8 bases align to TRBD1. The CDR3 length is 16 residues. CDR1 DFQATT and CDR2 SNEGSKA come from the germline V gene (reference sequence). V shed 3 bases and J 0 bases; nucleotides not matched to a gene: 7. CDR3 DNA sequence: TGCAGTGCTAGTGAGGGACAGGCCCTCTCTGGAAACACCATATATTTT. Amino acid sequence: CSASEGQALSGNTIYF.

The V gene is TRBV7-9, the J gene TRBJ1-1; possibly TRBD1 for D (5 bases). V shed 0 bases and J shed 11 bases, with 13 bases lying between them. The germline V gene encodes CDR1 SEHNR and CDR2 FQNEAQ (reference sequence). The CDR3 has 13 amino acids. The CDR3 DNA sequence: TGTGCCAGCAGCTTAGCGAGAGACAGCTTGGCTTTCTTT. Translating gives CASSLARDSLAFF.

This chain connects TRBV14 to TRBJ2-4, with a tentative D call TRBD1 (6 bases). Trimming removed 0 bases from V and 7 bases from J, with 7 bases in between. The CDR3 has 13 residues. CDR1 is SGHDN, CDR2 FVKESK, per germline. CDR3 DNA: TGTGCCAGCAGCCAAGAAAGGGGGAACATTCAGTACTTC. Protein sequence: CASSQERGNIQYF.

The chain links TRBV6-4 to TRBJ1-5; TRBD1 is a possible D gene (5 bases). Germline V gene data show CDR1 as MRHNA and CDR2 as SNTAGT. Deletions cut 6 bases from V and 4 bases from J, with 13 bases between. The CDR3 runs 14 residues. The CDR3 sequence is CASRRVRGNQPQHF. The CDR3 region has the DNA TGTGCCAGCAGGAGGGTTCGGGGGAATCAGCCCCAGCATTTT.

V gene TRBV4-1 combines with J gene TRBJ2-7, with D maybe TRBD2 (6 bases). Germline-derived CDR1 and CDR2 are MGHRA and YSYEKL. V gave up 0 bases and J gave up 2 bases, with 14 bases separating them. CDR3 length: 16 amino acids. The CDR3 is CASSQDPGRGTYEQYF. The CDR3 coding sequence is TGCGCCAGCAGCCAAGATCCGGGGCGGGGTACCTACGAGCAGTACTTC.

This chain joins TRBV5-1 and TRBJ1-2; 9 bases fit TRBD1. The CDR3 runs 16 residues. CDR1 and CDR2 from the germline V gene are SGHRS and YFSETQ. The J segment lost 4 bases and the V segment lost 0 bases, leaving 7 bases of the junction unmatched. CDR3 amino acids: CASSLGGQGKTYGYTF. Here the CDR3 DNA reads TGCGCCAGCAGCTTGGGGGGACAGGGAAAAACCTATGGCTACACCTTC.